Below, 26 T cell receptor beta chains from the same sample are listed, as sequenced in a study of tumor and adjacent non-tumor tissue in lung cancer. A modified ARM-PCR protocol with three rounds of nested PCR amplified TCRbeta. TCRdb used MiXCR to reprocess the multiplex PCR reads, holding one entry per CDR3 protein. The table shows approximately 100,000 distinct CDR3 sequences, with over 55% occurring only once. RNA was extracted from bulk tissue without any cell sorting. More than 3 cm separated this lung sample from the edge of the tumor. Sample: distant non-tumor lung tissue. The receptors come from a man aged 25 to 40 with non-small cell lung cancer.

Turning to this clonotype: One end of the junction fails to match germline, which may point to a read error. This sequence joins TRBV11-2 and TRBJ1-4, with a weak D call TRBD1 (6 bases). The CDR3 loop spans 16 amino acids. In germline, CDR1 is SGHAT, CDR2 FQNNGV. This chain's CDR3 is CTSSPPGSGANEKLFF. For the CDR3, the DNA is TGTACCAGCAGCCCACCCGGCTCGGGGGCAAATGAAAAACTGTTTTTT.

This clonotype was seen ten or more times. The V and J genes are TRBV4-1 and TRBJ1-2; 8 positions match TRBD1. The trim removed 0 bases at V and 7 bases at J, leaving 13 bases unmatched. The germline V gene has CDR1 MGHRA and CDR2 YSYEKL. The CDR3 spans 17 residues. CDR3 DNA sequence: TGCGCCAGCAGCCAAGATAGGTCCGCAGGGGGCGCACGTGGCTACACCTTC. Protein sequence: CASSQDRSAGGARGYTF.

This clonotype was counted a few times. A read error may explain this, as a much larger clone is one base away. The gene calls are TRBV12-3 or TRBV12-4 and TRBJ2-5; possible D gene TRBD1, 6 bases. The CDR3 has 14 residues. CDR3 sequence reads: CANSLPDSQETQYF. CDR3 bases: TGTGCCAACAGTTTACCGGACAGCCAAGAGACCCAGTACTTC.

This clonotype was found once. Compared with germline, one end of the junction differs, possibly owing to a read error. The genes are TRBV6-1 and TRBJ2-2; D is perhaps TRBD1 (6 bases). Germline V gene lookup returns CDR1 MNHNS and CDR2 SASEGT. The CDR3 consists of 14 residues. For the CDR3, the DNA is TGTACCAGCAGTGAACAGGGCTGGACCGGGGAGCTGTTTTTC. This sequence encodes CTSSEQGWTGELFF.

Comments on this clonotype: A single base separates this from a much larger clone, so it may be a read error. V is TRBV10-2 and J is TRBJ2-1, with D possibly matching TRBD2 (6 bases). The CDR3 contains 14 residues. Germline CDR1 is WSHSY and CDR2 is SAAADI. For the CDR3, the DNA is TGCGCCAGGAGTGGGAGCGGACTATACAATGAGCAGTTCTTC. Translating gives CARSGSGLYNEQFF.

Comment on this clonotype: This CDR3 fails to terminate in the conserved phenylalanine or tryptophan, so it likely reflects a read error. The DNA is omitted, as the CDR3 cannot be located on it reliably, and the CDR3 follows TCRdb's listing. This chain uses TRBV6-5 with TRBJ1-6; no check of the table's D call, TRBD1, against the DNA was made. Germline-derived CDR1 and CDR2 are MNHEY and SVGAGI. Termini included, the CDR3 measures 15 amino acids. This CDR3 is CASSYTTGDNSPLHS.

On this clonotype itself: The junction does not match germline at one end; this may be a read error. V and J are TRBV11-2 and TRBJ1-4, with D unclear. The germline V gene encodes CDR1 SGHAT and CDR2 FQNNGV. The CDR3 has 13 residues. The CDR3 spells CASSPARYKKLFF. In DNA form, the CDR3 reads TGTGCCAGCAGCCCTGCCCGATATAAAAAACTCTTTTTT.

Concerning this clonotype itself: The conserved phenylalanine or tryptophan normally closing the CDR3 is absent here, so this likely arose from a read error. The CDR3 DNA reads as TGTGCAAGCAGCTACCGTGGGAACACTGAGGCTTTCTCT. Translating gives CASSYRGNTEAFS. The V and J genes are TRBV6-5 and TRBJ1-1, with D hard to call. This CDR3 spans 13 amino acids. Germline V gives CDR1 MNHEY, CDR2 SVGAGI.

This clonotype is termed medium-sized. This chain connects TRBV5-1 to TRBJ2-3; possible D gene TRBD1, 5 bases. The CDR3 consists of 17 residues. Germline-derived CDR1 and CDR2 are SGHRS and YFSETQ. V lost 0 bases, J lost 1 base, and 15 bases lay in between. This CDR3 is CASSLAWAPRGTDTQYF. DNA of the CDR3: TGCGCCAGCAGCTTGGCCTGGGCACCCAGGGGCACAGATACGCAGTATTTT.

This clonotype has a handful of counts. The junction does not match germline at one end; this may be a read error. This chain uses TRBV11-2 with TRBJ2-2, with 9 bases matching TRBD1. CDR1 is SGHAT and CDR2 is FQNNGV in the germline V gene. The CDR3 length is 16 residues. The CDR3 spells CVSSLGGTGLAGELFF. CDR3 sequence (DNA): TGTGTCAGCAGTTTAGGGGGGACAGGGCTGGCCGGGGAGCTGTTTTTT.

Points on this clonotype: A read error may account for a junction end that differs from germline. The gene calls are TRBV11-2 and TRBJ2-2; tentatively, D is TRBD2 (6 bases). The CDR3 totals 13 residues. Germline values: CDR1 SGHAT, CDR2 FQNNGV. CDR3 loop: CASSFSEPRELFF. Here the CDR3 DNA reads TGTGCCAGCAGCTTCTCCGAGCCCCGGGAGTTGTTTTTT.

This clonotype has just a few counts. A junction end diverges from the germline sequence, so it may reflect a read error. This chain connects TRBV11-3 to TRBJ2-3; the D gene could be TRBD1 or TRBD2 (5 bases each). The germline gives CDR1 SGHNT, CDR2 YENEEA. This CDR3 is built from 16 residues. The CDR3 here is CASGLGEGKPTYTQYF. The CDR3 nucleotides read TGCGCCAGCGGCTTAGGAGAGGGGAAGCCGACGTATACGCAGTATTTT.

The rearrangement uses TRBV4-1 and TRBJ1-4; no definite D call. The germline V gene encodes CDR1 MGHRA and CDR2 YSYEKL. This CDR3 region has 13 residues. Trimming shortened V by 2 bases and J by 3 bases, and 4 bases separated the two germline ends. The CDR3 DNA sequence: TGCGCCAGCAGCCAAACACCTAATGAAAAACTGTTTTTT. As protein: CASSQTPNEKLFF.

A word on this clonotype: A much more abundant neighbour one base away suggests this may be a read error. The chain recombines TRBV20-1 with TRBJ1-2, with 7 bases aligning to TRBD1. CDR1 is DFQATT, CDR2 SNEGSKA, per germline (reference sequence). The J segment lost 6 bases and the V segment lost 8 bases, leaving 12 bases of the junction unmatched. This CDR3 is 13 amino acids long. CDR3 region: CSTDFRGEDGYTF. For the CDR3, the DNA is TGCAGTACTGATTTCAGGGGGGAGGATGGCTACACCTTC.

A note on this clonotype: Just one base apart from a much larger clone, this may be a read error. The conserved phenylalanine or tryptophan normally closing the CDR3 is absent here, so this likely arose from a read error. The gene calls are TRBV4-1 and TRBJ2-7, with TRBD1 identical over 7 bases. V was clipped by 1 base and J by 0 bases; unmatched bases: 3. The CDR3 extends over 15 amino acids. From germline, CDR1 is MGHRA and CDR2 YSYEKL. CDR3 sequence: CASSQATGSSYEQYI. CDR3 sequence (DNA): TGCGCCAGCAGCCAAGCGACAGGGAGCTCCTACGAGCAGTACATC.

By its share, this clonotype is medium-sized. This rearrangement joins TRBV20-1 to TRBJ2-3; TRBD2 agrees at 15 bases. CDR1 and CDR2 from the germline V gene are DFQATT and SNEGSKA (reference sequence). V gave up 6 bases and J gave up 1 base; unmatched junction bases: 11. The CDR3 spans 18 residues. CDR3 residues: CSAPGLAGGFKGTDTQYF. CDR3 in DNA: TGCAGTGCCCCAGGACTAGCGGGAGGGTTTAAGGGCACAGATACGCAGTATTTT.

This clonotype appeared once. One end of the junction fails to match germline, which may point to a read error. V is TRBV4-1 and J is TRBJ2-7, with 9 bases that match TRBD2. This CDR3 is 15 amino acids long. Germline CDR1 MGHRA, CDR2 YSYEKL. The CDR3 bases are TGCGCCAGCAGACTTAGACTAGCGGCCCCCTACAAGCAGTACTTC. It codes for CASRLRLAAPYKQYF.

The sample holds many counts of this clonotype. CDR3 DNA: TGCAGTGCTTACTCGCCGGACTACCGGACCACTGAAGCTTTCTTT. Protein sequence: CSAYSPDYRTTEAFF. The chain couples TRBV20-1 to TRBJ1-1; D not resolved. The CDR3 runs to 15 residues. The V gene's germline CDR1 is DFQATT and CDR2 SNEGSKA (reference sequence). V lost 5 bases and J lost 4, with 20 bases in between.

As for this clonotype: Because it lacks the conserved phenylalanine or tryptophan at the end, this CDR3 is likely a read error. The chain couples TRBV7-9 to TRBJ2-3, with D perhaps TRBD2 (6 bases). Trimming shortened V by 4 bases and J by 6 bases, and 17 bases separated the two germline ends. CDR1 and CDR2 (germline): SEHNR, FQNEAQ (reference sequence). This CDR3 is built from 15 residues. The CDR3 DNA follows: TGTGCCAGCAGCTGGGACTTGAGTGAAGCGGATACGCAGTATCTT. Its protein is CASSWDLSEADTQYL.

The gene calls are TRBV11-3 and TRBJ1-1; perhaps TRBD1 as D (6 bases). The CDR3 extends over 14 amino acids. Trimming removed 8 bases from V and 7 bases from J, with 20 bases in between. Germline CDR1 is SGHNT and CDR2 is YENEEA. The CDR3 nucleotides are TGTGCCAGCGGCACGGGACAAGGAGACAGTGAAGCTTTCTTT. This translates into CASGTGQGDSEAFF.

A word on this clonotype: A junction boundary mismatches the germline segment, possibly from a read error. This chain connects TRBV7-3 to TRBJ2-1; 10 nucleotides line up with TRBD2. Germline V gene lookup returns CDR1 SGHTA and CDR2 FQGTGA. The CDR3 runs to 15 residues. The chain's CDR3 is CVSSATSGINDEQFF. The CDR3 coding sequence is TGTGTCAGCAGCGCCACTAGCGGGATAAACGATGAGCAGTTCTTC.

About this clonotype: The germline gene is not matched at one end of the junction; a read error may be the cause. The rearrangement links TRBV12-3 or TRBV12-4 to TRBJ2-1, with 11 nucleotides matching TRBD2. The CDR3 runs 17 residues. For the CDR3, the DNA is TGTGCCAGCAGTTTCAGGCTAGCGGGGGGCTTGTGGAATGAGCAGTCCTTC. Its translation: CASSFRLAGGLWNEQSF.

A word on this clonotype: The junction does not match germline at one end; this may be a read error. V gene TRBV11-3 combines with J gene TRBJ2-7; TRBD2 is a possible D gene (6 bases). Germline V lookup: CDR1 SGHNT, CDR2 YENEEA. The CDR3 loop spans 13 amino acids. The CDR3 DNA sequence: TGTGCCAGCACCTTAGGGGAGGTCTGCGAGCAATACTTC. Translating it yields CASTLGEVCEQYF. The full variable domain, completed using reference TRBV11-3 and TRBJ2-7, is EAGVVQSPRYKIIEKKQPVAFWCNPISGHNTLYWYLQNLGQGPELLIRYENEEAVDDSQLPKDRFSAERLKGVDSTLKIQPAELGDSAVYLCASTLGEVCEQYFGPGTRLTVT.

Concerning this clonotype itself: With a much larger clone just one base away, this may be a read error. The rearrangement links TRBV14 to TRBJ1-2; no clear D. The CDR3 runs 12 residues. Germline CDR1 SGHDN, CDR2 FVKESK. CDR3 sequence: CASSQARHGHTF. The CDR3 bases are TGTGCCAGCAGCCAAGCAAGACATGGCCACACCTTC.

The chain uses TRBV20-1 and TRBJ2-3; possible D gene TRBD2, 6 bases. Between the trimmed V and J ends, which lost 5 bases and 10 bases, there was a span of 16 bases. Germline loops: CDR1 DFQATT, CDR2 SNEGSKA (reference sequence). The CDR3 runs to 12 residues. The CDR3 coding sequence is TGCAGTGCTTGGGGAGGAGAGCATTCGCAGTATTTT. It translates to CSAWGGEHSQYF.

The J gene is TRBJ2-3, the V gene TRBV6-5; 7 positions match TRBD1. The CDR3 is 16 residues long. V shed 5 bases and J 12 bases; nucleotides not matched to a gene: 20. Germline V gene lookup returns CDR1 MNHEY and CDR2 SVGAGI. The CDR3: CASSPRRGGNTDIQYF. The CDR3 bases are TGTGCCAGCAGTCCGCGGAGAGGGGGCAACACCGATATACAGTATTTT.